Sequencing of this TCR beta chain was carried out in a study of vaccination and CD4 T cells after COVID-19 (dated 2022 in TCRdb). Broadly, across the study: Convalescent patients had a positive SARS-CoV-2 result on nasal swab PCR, and of these patients, several had mild disease and one had severe disease. Each participant got two doses of either the Pfizer-BioNTech BNT162b2 vaccine (n=8) or the Moderna mRNA-1273 vaccine (n=2). Six males and four females were included in the convalescent cohort, with two Hispanic individuals, seven Caucasians, two Asians and one multiracial person represented. Post-COVID blood samples were collected from convalescent patients a median of roughly 100 days after diagnosis, with a range of about 30 to 161 days. The spike-specific CD4+ TCR repertoire was compared before and after mRNA vaccination in approximately 9 COVID-19 convalescent patients and a handful of infection-naive healthy vaccine recipients. The cultures were stimulated with overlapping spike peptide pools from SARS-CoV-2 and from the common cold coronaviruses HCoV-NL63, HCoV-OC43 and HCoV-229E. Post-vaccine blood samples were obtained a median of about 72 days after the second vaccine dose, with a range of roughly 14 to 241 days. Control cultures used a CEFX viral epitope pool as positive control, an HIV-1 Nef peptide pool as negative control, or no peptide.

The intended sense of this specimen's treatment or condition label: roughly ten-day PBMC culture with coronavirus spike peptide pools or control peptides (ViraFEST assay). The ViraFEST assay, used in the study, expanded antigen-specific T cells with peptide pools and then identified the expanded clonotypes through TCR sequencing. The convalescent patients' positive SARS-CoV-2 PCR tests were from March to December 2020, which was before the Alpha, Beta and Delta variants emerged in the United States. PBMCs were cultured at around 2.2 million per well in IMDM supplemented with 5% human AB serum and around 9.5 IU/ml IL-2, with about 9 ug/ml peptide pools added. On days 3 and 7, half of the culture medium was replaced with fresh IL-2-containing medium. Once the cells had been in culture for approximately 10 days, the EasySep CD4+ T cell isolation kit was used to isolate CD4+ T cells by negative selection. Ficoll-Paque Plus gradient centrifugation was used to isolate PBMCs from whole blood, and the isolated PBMCs were then either used fresh or cryopreserved at -140C. In general, triplicate wells were set up for every culture condition.

The investigation overall reported the following: In convalescent patients, a median roughly 86% of post-vaccine SARS-CoV-2-reactive clones were detected only after vaccination, suggesting vaccine-specific priming. Only a relatively small number of convalescent patients were included in the study, and early timepoints following natural infection were not analyzed. Of the vaccine-specific clones in convalescent patients, 304 of 307, or nearly all, reacted only to SARS-CoV-2 spike and did not cross-react with common cold coronaviruses. The median count of SARS-CoV-2-reactive clonotypes went up from roughly 21 after infection to a few dozen after vaccination, although the change was not significant.

Library construction relied on PCR. DNA from cultured CD4+ T cells was subjected to TCR sequencing with the Oncomine TCR Beta short-read assay at the Johns Hopkins FTIC core. The QIAamp micro DNA kit was used to extract genomic DNA from the cultured CD4+ T cells. The Oncomine TCR Beta libraries from cultured CD4+ T cells were pooled using unique dual indexes and then sequenced on an Illumina iSeq 100. The paper's data handling went like this. Non-productive sequences were removed, and CDR3s that did not start with C, did not end with F or W, or were shorter than 7 amino acids were discarded. Antigen-specific clonotypes were identified using the MANAFEST web application through comparison of peptide-stimulated wells with reference and other culture wells. For a clone to be called positive, the clone needed an FDR below 0.05, an odds ratio above 5, and a productive frequency above 0.1% in at least two of three replicate wells. Cross-reactive clonotypes were defined as significantly expanded in both SARS-CoV-2 spike wells and at least one common cold coronavirus spike condition. Using R version 3.6.1, CDR3 homology was evaluated through Levenshtein distances (stringdist) along with unrooted phylogenetic trees (ape). TCRdb cleaned the public reads at Q25 with fastp, built clones with MiXCR and kept in-frame beta chains. CDR3 protein duplicates are merged, each entry listing the most common genes and DNA. These V and J calls are TCRdb output, not the study's own analysis. This sample holds fewer than 20,000 distinct CDR3 sequences; around 46% were observed only once. About 4% of the sample lies in the top ten.

About this clonotype itself: The antigen this receptor binds is unknown. It has no much larger one-base neighbor in the sample; base qualities were not kept.

The sequence came from a human donor who had recovered from COVID-19. The sequencing used CD4+ T cells from blood, cultured in vitro, collected before SARS-CoV-2 vaccination.

For the CDR3, the sequence is CASSLDHRGHEKLFF. The nucleotides read TGTGCCAGCAGTTTAGACCACAGGGGGCATGAAAAACTGTTTTTT. This receptor chain uses TRBV27 and TRBJ1-4, and 9 junction bases match TRBD1. Germline trimming: 2 bases from V, 6 bases from J; junction bases outside gene matches: 4. The germline V gene (reference sequence) specifies MNHEY as CDR1 and SMNVEV as CDR2. The CDR3 sequence holds 15 residues, the cysteine and phenylalanine included. Solely the CDR3 DNA is kept, with 45 bases framed from the first base.